This entry features one TCR beta chain sequence. Its antigen is not identified. At the DNA level, this CDR3 is encoded by other sequences in the same sample as well. This entry belongs to a study of OX40 agonist ivuxolimab in advanced cancers. The CDR3 is 14 residues long. Losses at the gene ends were 2 bases for V and 1 base for J; bases not matched to a gene: 2. Germline V gives CDR1 SGDLS, CDR2 YYNGEE. The study's findings and limits: The average count of expanded clones was higher among CD8+ T cells than among CD4+.

The method was immunoSEQ multiplex PCR; TCRdb's version includes in-frame clones alone and lacks a portion of them. This table has approximately 130,000 clones, just over 90% appearing once. Source: CD4+ or CD8+ T cells sorted from blood, taken in a trial of the OX40 agonist ivuxolimab. This receptor was identified in an adult with an advanced solid tumor such as melanoma, head and neck, liver or kidney cancer. The genes are TRBV9 and TRBJ1-1, with TRBD1 matching 7 bases. The CDR3 bases are TGTGCCAGCAGCGTCGGGACAGCGAACACTGAAGCTTTCTTT. Translated: CASSVGTANTEAFF.